These 24 T cell receptor beta chains originate from one sample sequenced in a study of blood T cell repertoires in COVID-19. Profiled with immunoSEQ multiplex PCR; TCRdb holds only in-frame clones, not every one. The sample includes fewer than 350,000 clones, about 87% of them seen just once. The sequenced sample was peripheral blood. The receptors here all came from a man aged 30 to 45 with COVID-19, enrolled during active disease.

V is TRBV5-6 and J is TRBJ1-2; D is perhaps TRBD1 (6 bases). Germline loops: CDR1 SGHDT, CDR2 YYEEEE. The CDR3 covers 16 residues. V lost 4 bases, J lost 4 bases, and 20 bases lay in between. The CDR3 here is CASSSNTGLIIYGYTF. Here the CDR3 DNA reads TGTGCCAGCAGCAGTAACACAGGGTTGATCATCTATGGCTACACCTTC.

The rearrangement links TRBV4-3 to TRBJ1-1; weak D call: TRBD1 (6 bases). The CDR3 has 17 amino acids. V was clipped by 1 base and J by 5 bases, with 20 bases between them. Germline V gene sequence: CDR1 LGHNA, CDR2 YSLEER. The DNA of the CDR3 is TGCGCCAGCAGCCAAGCTTTATGGGGGGGCGCGGGGACTGAAGCTTTCTTT. It yields the protein CASSQALWGGAGTEAFF.

The rearrangement uses TRBV3-1 (or the pseudogene TRBV3-2) and TRBJ2-4, with D possibly matching TRBD2 (5 bases). The germline V gene has CDR1 LGHDT and CDR2 YNNKEL (reference sequence). The CDR3 runs 14 residues. Trimming pared 4 bases from V and 1 base from J, leaving 8 bases between. Here the CDR3 DNA reads TGTGCCAGCAGCCTTAGGGAGGCCAAAAACATTCAGTACTTC. Translation gives CASSLREAKNIQYF.

The chain carries TRBV10-3 and TRBJ1-1, with unresolved D. The CDR3 loop spans 13 amino acids. Germline V CDR1 and CDR2: ENHRY, SYGVKD. V lost 2 bases and J lost 7, with 11 bases in between. In DNA form, the CDR3 reads TGTGCCATCAGTGAGCCTTCCCGGGGTGAAGCTTTCTTT. Its protein product is CAISEPSRGEAFF.

The chain combines TRBV7-9 with TRBJ2-7; the match to TRBD1 covers 7 bases. J lost 0 bases, V lost 8 bases, and 1 base had no gene match. CDR1 is SEHNR, CDR2 FQNEAQ, per germline (reference sequence). CDR3 size: 12 residues. The CDR3 loop is CASGTASYEQYF. The CDR3 DNA is TGTGCCAGCGGGACAGCCTCCTACGAGCAGTACTTC.

The J gene is TRBJ1-2, the V gene TRBV7-8; TRBD1 is a possible D gene (5 bases). CDR3 length: 16 residues. Per the germline V gene, CDR1 is SGHVS and CDR2 is FQNEAQ. The ends were cut back, 1 base at V and 2 bases at J, with 14 bases in the middle. The CDR3 here is CASSLEGPPKNYGYTF. In DNA, the CDR3 is TGTGCCAGCAGCTTAGAGGGGCCACCGAAAAACTATGGCTACACCTTC.

The chain carries TRBV27 and TRBJ2-1, with 13 nucleotides matching TRBD2. This CDR3 is 14 amino acids long. The germline gives CDR1 MNHEY, CDR2 SMNVEV (reference sequence). Trimming removed 6 bases from V and 8 bases from J; junction bases left unmatched: 4. CDR3 loop: CASRRTSGSDEQFF. As DNA, the CDR3 is TGTGCCAGCAGGCGGACTAGCGGGAGCGATGAGCAGTTCTTC.

About this clone itself: The germline gene is not matched at one end of the junction; a read error may be the cause. The V call is TRBV7-8, the J call TRBJ2-7, with TRBD2 identical over 11 bases. The CDR3 has 15 amino acids. In germline, CDR1 is SGHVS, CDR2 FQNEAQ. This CDR3 reads CAGSMSGTSGYEQYF. CDR3 coding DNA: TGTGCCGGCAGCATGTCCGGGACTAGCGGCTACGAGCAGTACTTC.

This chain joins TRBV6-6 and TRBJ2-3, with D hard to call. Trimming pared 6 bases from V and 4 bases from J, leaving 11 bases between. The CDR3 is 13 amino acids. Germline CDR1 MNHNY, CDR2 SVGAGI (reference sequence). The CDR3, as DNA: TGTGCCAGCAGGGCGGATATTGCAGATACGCAGTATTTT. It specifies CASRADIADTQYF.

V gene TRBV4-1 combines with J gene TRBJ2-6, with 7 positions matching TRBD1. Germline CDR1 and CDR2: MGHRA and YSYEKL. The CDR3 has 19 residues. V lost 0 bases, J lost 2 bases, and 10 bases stayed unmatched. The CDR3 here is CASSQEAIRGRTGANVLTF. The CDR3 DNA follows: TGCGCCAGCAGCCAAGAGGCGATTAGGGGGCGAACTGGGGCCAACGTCCTGACTTTC.

This clone was recorded once. The chain is built from TRBV9 and TRBJ2-3, with D possibly TRBD2 on 5 matching bases. The CDR3 runs to 14 residues. Trimming took 6 bases from V and 1 from J, leaving 12 bases between them. CDR1 is SGDLS, CDR2 YYNGEE, per germline. The DNA for the CDR3 is TGTGCCAGCAACTTGGACTCCGGCACAGATACGCAGTATTTT. Amino acids: CASNLDSGTDTQYF.

This chain links TRBV3-1 (or the pseudogene TRBV3-2) with TRBJ2-2; D might be TRBD1 (5 bases). The V gene's germline CDR1 is LGHDT and CDR2 YNNKEL (reference sequence). Trimming cost V 0 bases and J 0 bases, with 11 bases left between them. CDR3 length: 17 amino acids. The CDR3 loop reads CASSQDRQGPNTGELFF. The CDR3 DNA reads TGTGCCAGCAGCCAAGATCGGCAGGGCCCGAACACCGGGGAGCTGTTTTTT.

The V gene is TRBV19, the J gene TRBJ2-5; D may be TRBD2 (5 bases). The CDR3 covers 13 residues. Trimming shortened V by 5 bases and J by 2 bases, and 9 bases separated the two germline ends. CDR1 and CDR2 from the germline V gene are LNHDA and SQIVND (reference sequence). The CDR3 nucleotides are TGTGCCAGTAGTGACTACGATCAAGAGACCCAGTACTTC. Residues: CASSDYDQETQYF.

This rearrangement joins TRBV11-1 to TRBJ1-3; D may be TRBD1 (5 bases). Between the trimmed V and J ends, which lost 6 bases and 2 bases, there was a span of 11 bases. The CDR3 extends over 14 amino acids. Germline V gives CDR1 SGHAT, CDR2 FQDESV (reference sequence). The DNA for the CDR3 is TGTGCCAGCAGACCAGGAGGGGCTGGAAACACCATATATTTT. Translation: CASRPGGAGNTIYF.

The J gene is TRBJ2-2, the V gene TRBV6-5; 7 bases line up with TRBD1. J lost 7 bases, V lost 4 bases, and 6 bases had no gene match. The CDR3 contains 14 residues. Germline V CDR1 and CDR2: MNHEY, SVGAGI. The CDR3 DNA is TGTGCCAGCAGTTCCGACAGGGAAAACGGGGAGCTGTTTTTT. Protein: CASSSDRENGELFF.

V gene TRBV28 combines with J gene TRBJ2-5, with 10 bases lining up with TRBD1. Germline trimming cut 5 bases from V and 4 bases from J; bases unmatched to any gene: 10. CDR1 and CDR2 (germline): MDHEN, SYDVKM. The CDR3 sequence is 16 residues long. The CDR3 here is CASSPRRQGALETQYF. CDR3 bases: TGTGCCAGCAGTCCCCGTAGACAGGGGGCTTTAGAGACCCAGTACTTC.

The chain employs TRBV28 and TRBJ1-2, with 8 bases that match TRBD1. Looked up from germline, CDR1 is MDHEN and CDR2 is SYDVKM. CDR3 length: 14 amino acids. V lost 6 bases, J lost 4 bases, and 7 bases stayed unmatched. CDR3: CASSADRGSYGYTF. The CDR3 DNA reads as TGTGCCAGCAGCGCAGACAGGGGTTCCTATGGCTACACCTTC.

This chain joins TRBV5-1 and TRBJ1-2, with D hard to call. Germline V gene sequence: CDR1 SGHRS, CDR2 YFSETQ. The V end lost 0 bases, the J end lost 8 bases, and 17 bases lay between the germline ends. The CDR3 is 15 amino acids. The CDR3 loop reads CASSLVGDSTGGYTF. The DNA for the CDR3 is TGCGCCAGCAGCTTGGTAGGCGACTCCACGGGAGGCTACACCTTC.

The chain has TRBV30 and TRBJ1-4; 8 bases align to TRBD1. The CDR3 spans 13 residues. V lost 5 bases, J lost 5 bases, and 4 bases stayed unmatched. CDR1 is GTSNPN and CDR2 is SVGIG in the germline V gene (reference sequence). The CDR3 is CAWRRDRNEKLFF. DNA for the CDR3: TGTGCCTGGCGCCGGGACAGGAATGAAAAACTGTTTTTT.

The V gene is TRBV6-2 or TRBV6-3, the J gene TRBJ2-1; 7 nucleotides line up with TRBD1. CDR1 and CDR2 from the germline V gene are MNHEY and SVGEGT. CDR3 length: 16 residues. Germline trimming cut 5 bases from V and 0 bases from J; bases unmatched to any gene: 7. In nucleotides, the CDR3 is TGTGCCAGCAGTGCCCCGACAGGGAGCTCCTACAATGAGCAGTTCTTC. Translation: CASSAPTGSSYNEQFF.

The table lists this clone with a count of one. It is unclear where the CDR3 begins or ends on the DNA, so no DNA is shown, and the CDR3 is as TCRdb lists it. The J gene is TRBJ1-1, the V gene TRBV20-1; the tabulated D call, TRBD1, remains unverified against the DNA. Germline CDR1 DFQATT, CDR2 SNEGSKA (reference sequence). The length of the CDR3 is 11 amino acids, counting both ends. CDR3: CSARVGQGTHF.

V and J are TRBV4-2 and TRBJ2-5; 9 nucleotides align to TRBD1. V lost 3 bases, J lost 3 bases, and 2 bases stayed unmatched. This CDR3 has 14 amino acids. Germline CDR1 reads LGHNA; CDR2 reads YNFKEQ. CDR3 protein: CASSQGQGKETQYF. CDR3 bases: TGTGCCAGCAGCCAGGGACAGGGTAAAGAGACCCAGTACTTC.

The V and J genes are TRBV5-6 and TRBJ2-3, with TRBD1 identical over 7 bases. Per the germline V gene, CDR1 is SGHDT and CDR2 is YYEEEE. This CDR3 has 14 amino acids. V lost 4 bases to trimming and J lost 4 bases; unmatched junction nucleotides: 6. The DNA of the CDR3 is TGTGCCAGCAGCCCCGGCCAGGGGGCAGATACGCAGTATTTT. It encodes CASSPGQGADTQYF. The full variable domain, its missing parts supplied by reference TRBV5-6 and TRBJ2-3, is DAGVTQSPTHLIKTRGQQVTLRCSPKSGHDTVSWYQQALGQGPQFIFQYYEEEERQRGNFPDRFSGHQFPNYSSELNVNALLLGDSALYLCASSPGQGADTQYFGPGTRLTVL.

The chain employs TRBV5-6 and TRBJ1-1; D may be TRBD1 (5 bases). Germline V CDR1 and CDR2: SGHDT, YYEEEE. The CDR3 is 16 residues long. Trimming cost V 0 bases and J 5 bases, with 17 bases left between them. The CDR3 loop reads CASSLARRGGRTEAFF. The CDR3 DNA reads TGTGCCAGCAGCTTGGCCCGGCGGGGGGGAAGAACTGAAGCTTTCTTT.